The T cell receptor beta chain described here comes from a study of blood T cell repertoires in COVID-19. About the study: The cDNA or gDNA used as material had been derived from T cells, B-cell-depleted T cells, or PBMCs.

Germline-derived CDR1 and CDR2 are MDHEN and SYDVKM. V was pared by 1 base and J by 3 bases, with 6 bases between. CDR3 length: 13 amino acids. TCRdb's copy holds only in-frame clones and misses some; the assay was immunoSEQ multiplex PCR. Found here are 180,000 or so clones, more than 75% of them singletons; the top ten hold around 4.9%. Sequencing was performed on peripheral blood. This clonotype was sampled from an elderly woman with acute or convalescent COVID-19. This chain uses TRBV28 with TRBJ1-1, with D unclear. CDR3 nucleotide sequence: TGTGCCAGCAGTTTATCCCCGGACACTGAAGCTTTCTTT. Translating it yields CASSLSPDTEAFF. Based on the CDR3 plus reference TRBV28 and TRBJ1-1, the full variable domain is DVKVTQSSRYLVKRTGEKVFLECVQDMDHENMFWYRQDPGLGLRLIYFSYDVKMKEKGDIPEGYSVSREKKERFSLILESASTNQTSMYLCASSLSPDTEAFFGQGTRLTVV.